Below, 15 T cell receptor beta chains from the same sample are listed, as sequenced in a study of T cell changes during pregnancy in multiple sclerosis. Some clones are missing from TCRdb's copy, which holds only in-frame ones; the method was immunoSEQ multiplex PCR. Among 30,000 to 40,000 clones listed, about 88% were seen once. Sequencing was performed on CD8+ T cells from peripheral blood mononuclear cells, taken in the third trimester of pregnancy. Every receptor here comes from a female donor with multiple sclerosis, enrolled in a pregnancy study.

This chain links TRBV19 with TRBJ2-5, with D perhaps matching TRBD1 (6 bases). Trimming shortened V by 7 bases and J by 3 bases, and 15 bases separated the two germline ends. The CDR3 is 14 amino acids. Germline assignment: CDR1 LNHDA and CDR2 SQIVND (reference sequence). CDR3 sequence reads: CASNDPGHEETQYF. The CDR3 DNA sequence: TGTGCCAGTAACGACCCGGGACACGAAGAGACCCAGTACTTC.

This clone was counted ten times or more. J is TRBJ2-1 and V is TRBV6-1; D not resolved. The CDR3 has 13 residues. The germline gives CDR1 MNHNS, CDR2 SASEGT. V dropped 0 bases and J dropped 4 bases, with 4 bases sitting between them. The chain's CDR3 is CASSEAEYNEQFF. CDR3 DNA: TGTGCCAGCAGTGAAGCCGAGTACAATGAGCAGTTCTTC.

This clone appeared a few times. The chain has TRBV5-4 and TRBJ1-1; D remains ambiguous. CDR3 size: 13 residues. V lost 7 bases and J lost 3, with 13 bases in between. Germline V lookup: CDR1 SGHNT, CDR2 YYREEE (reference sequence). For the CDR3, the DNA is TGTGCCAGCTCCGGCAGGCACTACACTGAAGCTTTCTTT. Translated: CASSGRHYTEAFF.

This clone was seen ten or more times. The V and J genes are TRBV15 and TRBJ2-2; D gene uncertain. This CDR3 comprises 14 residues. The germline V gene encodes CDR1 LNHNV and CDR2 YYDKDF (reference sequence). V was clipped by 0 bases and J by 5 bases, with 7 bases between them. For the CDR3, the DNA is TGTGCCACCAGCAGAGAGACGGAGACCGGGGAGCTGTTTTTT. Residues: CATSRETETGELFF.

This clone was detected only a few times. The CDR3 loop reads CAWSGDRYTEAFF. The CDR3 DNA reads as TGTGCCTGGAGTGGGGACAGGTACACTGAAGCTTTCTTT. The chain employs TRBV30 and TRBJ1-1; 8 positions match TRBD1. This CDR3 region has 13 residues. V was pared by 1 base and J by 3 bases, with 1 base of the junction left unmatched. Per germline, CDR1 GTSNPN and CDR2 SVGIG (reference sequence). The variable domain in full, with the rest retrieved from reference TRBV30 and TRBJ1-1, is SQTIHQWPATLVQPVGSPLSLECTVEGTSNPNLYWYRQAAGRGLQLLFYSVGIGQISSEVPQNLSASRPQDRQFILSSKKLLLSDSGFYLCAWSGDRYTEAFFGQGTRLTVV.

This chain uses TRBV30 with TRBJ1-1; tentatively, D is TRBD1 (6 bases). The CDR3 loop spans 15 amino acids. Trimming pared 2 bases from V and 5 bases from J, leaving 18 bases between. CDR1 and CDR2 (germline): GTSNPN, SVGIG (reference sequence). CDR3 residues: CAWSSTGGPGTEAFF. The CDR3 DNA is TGTGCCTGGAGTTCGACGGGGGGGCCTGGGACTGAAGCTTTCTTT.

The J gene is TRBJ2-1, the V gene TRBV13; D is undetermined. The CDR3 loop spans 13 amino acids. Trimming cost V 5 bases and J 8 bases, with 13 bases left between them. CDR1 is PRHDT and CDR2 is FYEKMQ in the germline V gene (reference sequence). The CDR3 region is CASSPPSRDEQFF. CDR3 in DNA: TGTGCCAGCAGCCCCCCATCGCGAGATGAGCAGTTCTTC.

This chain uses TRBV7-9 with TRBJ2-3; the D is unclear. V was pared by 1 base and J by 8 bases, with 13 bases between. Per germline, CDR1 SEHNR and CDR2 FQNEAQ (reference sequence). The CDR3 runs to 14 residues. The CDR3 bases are TGTGCCAGCAGCTTAGGGAGTAGCCAAGCTACGCAGTATTTT. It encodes CASSLGSSQATQYF.

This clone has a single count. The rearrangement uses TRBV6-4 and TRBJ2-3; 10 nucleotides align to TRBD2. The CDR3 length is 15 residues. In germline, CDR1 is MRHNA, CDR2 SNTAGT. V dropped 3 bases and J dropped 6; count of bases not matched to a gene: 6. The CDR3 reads CASSEVASGGDTQYF. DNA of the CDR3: TGTGCCAGCAGTGAGGTCGCTAGCGGGGGCGATACGCAGTATTTT.

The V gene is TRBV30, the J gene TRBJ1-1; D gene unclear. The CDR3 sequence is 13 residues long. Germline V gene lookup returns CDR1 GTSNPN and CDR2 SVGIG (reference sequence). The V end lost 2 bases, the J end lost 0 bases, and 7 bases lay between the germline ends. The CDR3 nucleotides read TGTGCCTGGAGTACGGTCCTGAACACTGAAGCTTTCTTT. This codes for CAWSTVLNTEAFF.

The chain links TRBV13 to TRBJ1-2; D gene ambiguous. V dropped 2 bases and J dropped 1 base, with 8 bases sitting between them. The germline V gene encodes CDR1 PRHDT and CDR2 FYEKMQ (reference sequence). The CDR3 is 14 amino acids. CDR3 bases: TGTGCCAGCAGCTTATCACAGAATAACTATGGCTACACCTTC. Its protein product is CASSLSQNNYGYTF.

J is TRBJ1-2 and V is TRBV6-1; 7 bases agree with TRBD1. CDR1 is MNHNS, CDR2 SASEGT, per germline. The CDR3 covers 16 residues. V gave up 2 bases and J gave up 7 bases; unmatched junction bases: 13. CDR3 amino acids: CASSERWDRLPSGYTF. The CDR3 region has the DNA TGTGCCAGCAGTGAAAGATGGGACAGACTACCGAGTGGCTACACCTTC.

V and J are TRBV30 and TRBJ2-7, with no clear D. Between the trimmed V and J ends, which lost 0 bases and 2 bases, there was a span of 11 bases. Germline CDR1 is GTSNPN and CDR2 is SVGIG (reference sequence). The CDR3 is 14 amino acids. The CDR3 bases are TGTGCCTGGAGTGTACTTCCGGGTCCCTACGAGCAGTACTTC. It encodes CAWSVLPGPYEQYF. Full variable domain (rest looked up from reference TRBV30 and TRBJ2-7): SQTIHQWPATLVQPVGSPLSLECTVEGTSNPNLYWYRQAAGRGLQLLFYSVGIGQISSEVPQNLSASRPQDRQFILSSKKLLLSDSGFYLCAWSVLPGPYEQYFGPGTRLTVT.

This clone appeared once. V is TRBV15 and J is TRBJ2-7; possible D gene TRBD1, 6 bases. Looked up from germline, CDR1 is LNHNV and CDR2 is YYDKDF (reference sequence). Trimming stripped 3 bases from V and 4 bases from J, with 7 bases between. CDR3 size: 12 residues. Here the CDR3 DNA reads TGTGCCACCAGCAGCGACAGGTACGAGCAGTACTTC. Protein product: CATSSDRYEQYF.

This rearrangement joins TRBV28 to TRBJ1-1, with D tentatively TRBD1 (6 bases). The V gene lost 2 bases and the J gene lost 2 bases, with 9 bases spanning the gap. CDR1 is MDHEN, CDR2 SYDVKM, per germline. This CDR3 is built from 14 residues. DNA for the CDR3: TGTGCCAGCAGTTTAATAGGGGGAAACACTGAAGCTTTCTTT. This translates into CASSLIGGNTEAFF.